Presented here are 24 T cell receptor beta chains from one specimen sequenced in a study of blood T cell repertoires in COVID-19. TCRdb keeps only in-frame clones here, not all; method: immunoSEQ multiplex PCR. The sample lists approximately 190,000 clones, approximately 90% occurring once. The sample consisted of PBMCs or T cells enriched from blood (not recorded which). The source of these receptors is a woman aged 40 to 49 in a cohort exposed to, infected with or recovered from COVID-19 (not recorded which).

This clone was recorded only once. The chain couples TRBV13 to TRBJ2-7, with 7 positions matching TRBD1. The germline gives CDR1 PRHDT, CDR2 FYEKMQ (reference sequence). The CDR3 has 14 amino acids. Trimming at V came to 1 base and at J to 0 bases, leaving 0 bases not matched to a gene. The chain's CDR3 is CASSLDRGSYEQYF. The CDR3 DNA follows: TGTGCCAGCAGCTTAGACAGGGGCTCCTACGAGCAGTACTTC. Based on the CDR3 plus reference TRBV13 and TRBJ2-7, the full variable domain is AAGVIQSPRHLIKEKRETATLKCYPIPRHDTVYWYQQGPGQDPQFLISFYEKMQSDKGSIPDRFSAQQFSDYHSELNMSSLELGDSALYFCASSLDRGSYEQYFGPGTRLTVT.

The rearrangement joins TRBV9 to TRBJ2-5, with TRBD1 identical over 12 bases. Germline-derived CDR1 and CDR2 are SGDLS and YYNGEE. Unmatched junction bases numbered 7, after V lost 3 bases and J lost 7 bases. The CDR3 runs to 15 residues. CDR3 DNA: TGTGCCAGCAGCGCCGGGACAGGGGGCGGCAGGACCCAGTACTTC. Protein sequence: CASSAGTGGGRTQYF.

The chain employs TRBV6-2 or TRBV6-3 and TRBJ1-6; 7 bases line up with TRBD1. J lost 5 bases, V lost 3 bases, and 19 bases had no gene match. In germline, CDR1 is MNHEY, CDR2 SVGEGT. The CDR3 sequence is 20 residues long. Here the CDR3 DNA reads TGTGCCAGCAGTTATTGGCCAATGCCCCCGCTCACAGGGGATAATTCACCCCTCCACTTT. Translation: CASSYWPMPPLTGDNSPLHF.

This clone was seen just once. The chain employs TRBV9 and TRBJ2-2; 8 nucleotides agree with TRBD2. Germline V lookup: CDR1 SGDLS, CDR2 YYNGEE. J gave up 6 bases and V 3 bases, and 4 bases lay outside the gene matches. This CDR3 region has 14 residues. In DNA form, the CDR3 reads TGTGCCAGCAGCGCTCTGACTAGCGCCGGGGAGCTGTTTTTT. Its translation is CASSALTSAGELFF.

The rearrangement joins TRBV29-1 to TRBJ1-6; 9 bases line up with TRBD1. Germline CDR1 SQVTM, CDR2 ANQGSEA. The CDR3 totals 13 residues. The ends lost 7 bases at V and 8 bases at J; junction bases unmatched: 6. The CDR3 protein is CSASTGGDSPLHF. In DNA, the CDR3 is TGCAGCGCCTCTACAGGGGGCGATTCACCCCTCCACTTT.

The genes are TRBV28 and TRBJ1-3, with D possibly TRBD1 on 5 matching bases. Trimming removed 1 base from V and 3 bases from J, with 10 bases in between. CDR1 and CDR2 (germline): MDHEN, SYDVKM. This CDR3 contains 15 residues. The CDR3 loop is CASSLSGGLGNTIYF. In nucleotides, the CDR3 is TGTGCCAGCAGTTTATCCGGGGGACTTGGAAACACCATATATTTT.

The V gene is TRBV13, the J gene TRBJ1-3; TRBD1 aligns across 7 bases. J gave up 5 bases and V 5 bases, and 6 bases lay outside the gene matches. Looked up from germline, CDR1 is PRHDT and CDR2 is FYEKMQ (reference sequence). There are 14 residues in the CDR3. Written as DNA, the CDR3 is TGTGCCAGCAGCCAATTGACAGGGAGAAACACCATATATTTT. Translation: CASSQLTGRNTIYF.

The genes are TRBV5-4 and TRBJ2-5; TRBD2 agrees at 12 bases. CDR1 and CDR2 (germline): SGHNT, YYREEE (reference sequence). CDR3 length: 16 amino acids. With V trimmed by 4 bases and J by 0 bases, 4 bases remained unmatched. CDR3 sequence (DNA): TGTGCCAGCAGCATTGGGACTAGCGGGTACCAAGAGACCCAGTACTTC. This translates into CASSIGTSGYQETQYF.

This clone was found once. In nucleotides, the CDR3 is TGTGCCAGCAACCTGGGGCTAGCGGGGACAAGGACGAATGAGCAGTTCTTC. It yields the protein CASNLGLAGTRTNEQFF. The chain couples TRBV5-4 to TRBJ2-1; 9 bases are a match to TRBD2. The CDR3 is 17 residues long. The V and J ends lost 6 bases and 7 bases, in that order; junction bases with no gene match: 17. Germline values: CDR1 SGHNT, CDR2 YYREEE (reference sequence).

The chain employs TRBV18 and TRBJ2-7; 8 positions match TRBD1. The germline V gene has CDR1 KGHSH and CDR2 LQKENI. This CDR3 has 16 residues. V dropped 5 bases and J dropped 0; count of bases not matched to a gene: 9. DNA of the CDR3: TGTGCCAGCTCATACGGGACAGGACGATACTCCTACGAGCAGTACTTC. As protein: CASSYGTGRYSYEQYF.

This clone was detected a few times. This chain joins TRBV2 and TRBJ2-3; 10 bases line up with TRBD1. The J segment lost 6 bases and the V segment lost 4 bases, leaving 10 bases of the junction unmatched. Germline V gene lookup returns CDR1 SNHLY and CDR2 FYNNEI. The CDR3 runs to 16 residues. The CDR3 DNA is TGTGCCAGCAGTGTGGCTGGGACAGGGGTAGCGGATACGCAGTATTTT. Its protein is CASSVAGTGVADTQYF.

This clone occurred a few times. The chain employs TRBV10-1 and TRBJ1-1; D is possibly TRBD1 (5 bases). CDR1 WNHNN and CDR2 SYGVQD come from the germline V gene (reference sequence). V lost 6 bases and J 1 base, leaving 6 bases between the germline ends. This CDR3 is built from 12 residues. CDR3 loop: CASSTGNTEAFF. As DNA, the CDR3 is TGCGCCAGCAGCACAGGGAACACTGAAGCTTTCTTT.

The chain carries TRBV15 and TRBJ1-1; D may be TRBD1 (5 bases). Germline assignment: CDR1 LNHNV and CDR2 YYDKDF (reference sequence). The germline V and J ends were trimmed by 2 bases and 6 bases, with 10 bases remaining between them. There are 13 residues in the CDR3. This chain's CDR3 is CATSRTTGSEAFF. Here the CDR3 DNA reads TGTGCCACCAGCAGAACTACAGGCTCTGAAGCTTTCTTT.

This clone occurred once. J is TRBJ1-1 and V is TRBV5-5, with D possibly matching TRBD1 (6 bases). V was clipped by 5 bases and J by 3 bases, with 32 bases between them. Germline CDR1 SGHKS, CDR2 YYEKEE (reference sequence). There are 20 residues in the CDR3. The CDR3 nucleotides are TGTGCCAGCAGGGGTGAGCTCACTCCCTTTACAGGGAAGGTGGACACTGAAGCTTTCTTT. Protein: CASRGELTPFTGKVDTEAFF.

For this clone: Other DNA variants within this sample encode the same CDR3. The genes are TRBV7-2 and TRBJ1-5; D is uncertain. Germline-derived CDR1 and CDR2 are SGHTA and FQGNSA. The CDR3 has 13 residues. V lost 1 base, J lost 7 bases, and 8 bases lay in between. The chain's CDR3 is CASSLGPGQPQHF. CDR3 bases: TGTGCCAGCAGCTTAGGTCCAGGACAGCCCCAGCATTTT.

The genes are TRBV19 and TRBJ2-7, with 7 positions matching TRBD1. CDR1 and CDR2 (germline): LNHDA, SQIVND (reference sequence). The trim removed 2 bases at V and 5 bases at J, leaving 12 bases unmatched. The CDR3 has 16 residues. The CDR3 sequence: CASSIYGVRGFDEQYF. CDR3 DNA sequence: TGTGCCAGTAGTATATATGGGGTCAGGGGGTTCGACGAGCAGTACTTC.

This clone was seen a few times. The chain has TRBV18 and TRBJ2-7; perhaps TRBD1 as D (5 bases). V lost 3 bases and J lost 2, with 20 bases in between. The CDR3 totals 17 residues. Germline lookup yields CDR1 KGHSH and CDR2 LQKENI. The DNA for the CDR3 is TGTGCCAGCTCACCCGTAGGGGAAGAAGGGCGTCCCTACGAGCAGTACTTC. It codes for CASSPVGEEGRPYEQYF.

The CDR3 region has the DNA TGTGCCAGCAGCGACAGGGTTTATAATTCACCCCTCCACTTT. It specifies CASSDRVYNSPLHF. The chain carries TRBV27 and TRBJ1-6; TRBD1 matches at 7 bases. The CDR3 consists of 14 residues. V shed 6 bases and J 4 bases; nucleotides not matched to a gene: 3. Germline V lookup: CDR1 MNHEY, CDR2 SMNVEV (reference sequence).

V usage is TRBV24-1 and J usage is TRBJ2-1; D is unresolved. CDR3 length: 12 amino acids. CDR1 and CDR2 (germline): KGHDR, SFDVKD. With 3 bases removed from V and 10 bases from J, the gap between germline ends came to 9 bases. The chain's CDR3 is CATSDLSREQFF. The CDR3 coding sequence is TGTGCCACCAGTGATCTTAGCCGGGAGCAGTTCTTC.

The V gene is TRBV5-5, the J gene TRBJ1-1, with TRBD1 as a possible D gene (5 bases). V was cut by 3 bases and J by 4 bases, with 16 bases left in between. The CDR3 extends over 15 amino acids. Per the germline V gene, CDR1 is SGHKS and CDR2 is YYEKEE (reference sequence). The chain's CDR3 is CASSSAGGVGTEAFF. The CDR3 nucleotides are TGTGCCAGCAGCTCGGCGGGAGGGGTGGGCACTGAAGCTTTCTTT.

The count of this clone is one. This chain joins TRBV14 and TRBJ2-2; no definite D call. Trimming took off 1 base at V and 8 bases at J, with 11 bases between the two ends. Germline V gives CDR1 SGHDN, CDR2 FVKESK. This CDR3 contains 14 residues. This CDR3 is CASSQGLVAGELFF. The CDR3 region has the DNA TGTGCCAGCAGCCAAGGGCTAGTCGCTGGGGAGCTGTTTTTT.

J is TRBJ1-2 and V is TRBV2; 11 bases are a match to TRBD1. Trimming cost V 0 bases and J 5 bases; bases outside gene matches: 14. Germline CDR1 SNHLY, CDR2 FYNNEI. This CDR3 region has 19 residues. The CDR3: CASSEAKRTGGLSGYGYTF. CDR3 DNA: TGTGCCAGCAGTGAAGCGAAAAGGACAGGGGGCCTTTCGGGATATGGCTACACCTTC.

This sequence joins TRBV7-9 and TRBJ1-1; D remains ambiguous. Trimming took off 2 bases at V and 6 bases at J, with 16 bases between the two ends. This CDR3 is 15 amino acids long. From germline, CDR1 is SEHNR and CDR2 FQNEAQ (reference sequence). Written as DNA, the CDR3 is TGTGCCAGCAGCTTAATACTCGGGGTACGTGCTGAAGCTTTCTTT. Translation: CASSLILGVRAEAFF.

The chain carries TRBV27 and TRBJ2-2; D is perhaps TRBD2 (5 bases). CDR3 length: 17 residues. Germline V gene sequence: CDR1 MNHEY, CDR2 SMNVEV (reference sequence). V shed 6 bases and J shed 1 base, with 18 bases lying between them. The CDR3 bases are TGTGCCAGCAGCCCCACCCGGACTGGGCAGAACACCGGGGAGCTGTTTTTT. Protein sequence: CASSPTRTGQNTGELFF.